Listed below are T cell receptor beta chains from one sample, sequenced in a study of identical twins. TCRdb fed the 5' RACE reads into MiXCR, producing one record per CDR3 protein. The sample yields some 760,000 distinct CDR3 sequences, 15% to 20% seen once. This same sample was also taken into another study, of T cells expressing NK-cell markers.

Sequencing used PBMCs. These receptors were obtained from a woman in her late teens or twenties in good health. Each CDR3 is given with its conserved first and last residue. D genes are given only for firm matches. Only part of the rows carry a size: once, few, many, or a class if the clone is expanded.

J gene: TRBJ2-3; V gene: TRBV27; clone size: .; D gene: TRBD2; CDR3 protein: CVSTPVAGGTRGTQYF; CDR3 DNA: TGTGTCAGCACTCCGGTGGCGGGAGGCACCCGGGGTACGCAGTATTTT
J gene: TRBJ2-1; V gene: TRBV9; clone size: .; D gene: .; CDR3 protein: CASSVVGGGSYTEQFF; CDR3 DNA: TGTGCCAGCAGCGTAGTAGGCGGAGGTTCTTATACTGAGCAGTTCTTC
J gene: TRBJ2-1; V gene: TRBV7-9; clone size: few; D gene: .; CDR3 protein: CASSLVRSDDEQFF; CDR3 DNA: TGTGCCAGCAGCTTAGTTAGGAGCGACGATGAGCAGTTCTTC
J gene: TRBJ2-3; V gene: TRBV12-3/TRBV12-4; clone size: .; D gene: .; CDR3 protein: CASSLMEGTDTQYF; CDR3 DNA: TGTGCCAGCAGTTTGATGGAGGGAACAGATACGCAGTATTTT
J gene: TRBJ2-7; V gene: TRBV12-3/TRBV12-4; clone size: few; D gene: .; CDR3 protein: CASSTRDYEQYF; CDR3 DNA: TGTGCCAGCAGTACCCGGGACTACGAGCAGTACTTC
J gene: TRBJ2-3; V gene: TRBV29-1; clone size: .; D gene: TRBD1; CDR3 protein: CSVAQGGSDTQYF; CDR3 DNA: TGCAGCGTTGCACAGGGGGGATCAGATACGCAGTATTTT
J gene: TRBJ2-7; V gene: TRBV10-2; clone size: few; D gene: .; CDR3 protein: CASSRTKGPSYEQYF; CDR3 DNA: TGCGCCAGCAGCCGCACCAAGGGGCCCTCCTACGAGCAGTACTTC
J gene: TRBJ2-2; V gene: TRBV27; clone size: few; D gene: TRBD1; CDR3 protein: CASSRDRLAGELFF; CDR3 DNA: TGTGCCAGCAGCCGGGACAGGCTCGCCGGGGAGCTGTTTTTT
J gene: TRBJ2-5; V gene: TRBV5-1; clone size: .; D gene: TRBD2; CDR3 protein: CASSGGTSGVLTQYF; CDR3 DNA: TGCGCCAGCAGCGGAGGGACTAGCGGGGTCTTGACCCAGTACTTC
J gene: TRBJ2-1; V gene: TRBV7-2; clone size: few; D gene: TRBD2; CDR3 protein: CASSLGGLANYNEQFF; CDR3 DNA: TGTGCCAGCAGCTTAGGTGGACTAGCTAACTACAATGAGCAGTTCTTC
J gene: TRBJ1-1; V gene: TRBV27; clone size: many; D gene: TRBD1; CDR3 protein: CASSLVPGGTEAFF; CDR3 DNA: TGTGCCAGCAGTTTGGTCCCAGGGGGCACTGAAGCTTTCTTT
J gene: TRBJ2-7; V gene: TRBV12-3/TRBV12-4; clone size: many; D gene: TRBD1; CDR3 protein: CASSRQGVLSSYEQYF; CDR3 DNA: TGTGCCAGCAGCCGACAGGGGGTATTGAGCTCCTACGAGCAGTACTTC
J gene: TRBJ2-3; V gene: TRBV3-1; clone size: few; D gene: .; CDR3 protein: CASSLTSSRMDTQYF; CDR3 DNA: TGTGCCAGCAGCCTCACTAGCTCACGAATGGATACGCAGTATTTT
J gene: TRBJ2-3; V gene: TRBV29-1; clone size: many; D gene: TRBD2; CDR3 protein: CSVYLAGGVGTDTQYF; CDR3 DNA: TGCAGCGTTTATCTAGCGGGAGGAGTGGGCACAGATACGCAGTATTTT
J gene: TRBJ2-3; V gene: TRBV5-1; clone size: .; D gene: .; CDR3 protein: CASGQERITDTQYF; CDR3 DNA: TGCGCCAGCGGACAAGAGAGGATCACAGATACGCAGTATTTT
J gene: TRBJ2-7; V gene: TRBV5-1; clone size: few; D gene: TRBD1; CDR3 protein: CASSPGQGRDEQYF; CDR3 DNA: TGCGCCAGCAGCCCCGGACAGGGGAGGGACGAGCAGTACTTC
J gene: TRBJ2-7; V gene: TRBV12-3/TRBV12-4; clone size: few; D gene: TRBD2; CDR3 protein: CASRLAGGQAYEQYF; CDR3 DNA: TGTGCCAGCAGACTAGCGGGGGGTCAGGCCTACGAGCAGTACTTC
J gene: TRBJ2-1; V gene: TRBV6-2/TRBV6-3; clone size: .; D gene: .; CDR3 protein: CASSYDVEGIWNEQFF; CDR3 DNA: TGTGCCAGCAGTTACGATGTGGAGGGGATTTGGAATGAGCAGTTCTTC
J gene: TRBJ1-1; V gene: TRBV6-5; clone size: .; D gene: .; CDR3 protein: CASSLAGTTEAFF; CDR3 DNA: TGTGCCAGCAGTTTGGCAGGAACCACTGAAGCTTTCTTT
J gene: TRBJ2-5; V gene: TRBV20-1; clone size: .; D gene: TRBD2; CDR3 protein: CSAQGLADSQETQYF; CDR3 DNA: TGCAGTGCCCAAGGACTAGCAGATTCCCAAGAGACCCAGTACTTC
J gene: TRBJ2-7; V gene: TRBV5-5; clone size: .; D gene: .; CDR3 protein: CASSYTVHEQYF; CDR3 DNA: TGTGCCAGCAGCTACACAGTACACGAGCAGTACTTC
J gene: TRBJ2-3; V gene: TRBV5-1; clone size: .; D gene: .; CDR3 protein: CASSFTMADTQYF; CDR3 DNA: TGCGCCAGCAGCTTTACCATGGCAGATACGCAGTATTTT
J gene: TRBJ1-1; V gene: TRBV5-1; clone size: .; D gene: .; CDR3 protein: CASSLAEGEAFF; CDR3 DNA: TGCGCCAGCAGCTTGGCGGAGGGGGAAGCTTTCTTT
J gene: TRBJ2-7; V gene: TRBV20-1; clone size: .; D gene: .; CDR3 protein: CSARDNGRGPYEQYF; CDR3 DNA: TGCAGTGCTAGGGATAATGGCAGGGGCCCCTACGAGCAGTACTTC
J gene: TRBJ1-1; V gene: TRBV10-3; clone size: .; D gene: TRBD1; CDR3 protein: CAIRGTGEGGTEAFF; CDR3 DNA: TGTGCCATCAGGGGGACAGGGGAGGGAGGAACTGAAGCTTTCTTT
J gene: TRBJ2-2; V gene: TRBV13; clone size: .; D gene: .; CDR3 protein: CASSGENTGELFF; CDR3 DNA: TGTGCCAGCAGCGGTGAAAACACCGGGGAGCTGTTTTTT
J gene: TRBJ2-3; V gene: TRBV18; clone size: .; D gene: TRBD2; CDR3 protein: CASSPRWTSGGYTQYF; CDR3 DNA: TGTGCCAGCTCACCACGGTGGACTAGCGGGGGATATACGCAGTATTTT
J gene: TRBJ1-2; V gene: TRBV12-3/TRBV12-4; clone size: many; D gene: .; CDR3 protein: CASSLRWSPRSYGYTF; CDR3 DNA: TGTGCCAGCAGTTTACGTTGGTCCCCACGGAGCTATGGCTACACCTTC
J gene: TRBJ1-2; V gene: TRBV29-1; clone size: .; D gene: .; CDR3 protein: CSVEEWEESVYGYTF; CDR3 DNA: TGCAGCGTTGAAGAATGGGAAGAATCCGTCTATGGCTACACCTTC
J gene: TRBJ2-1; V gene: TRBV20-1; clone size: .; D gene: TRBD2; CDR3 protein: CSARPPGLAGTYNEQFF; CDR3 DNA: TGCAGTGCTAGACCCCCCGGACTAGCGGGAACCTACAATGAGCAGTTCTTC
J gene: TRBJ1-2; V gene: TRBV6-5; clone size: .; D gene: TRBD1; CDR3 protein: CASRRQGLYTF; CDR3 DNA: TGTGCCAGCAGGAGACAGGGACTCTACACCTTC
J gene: TRBJ1-2; V gene: TRBV7-9; clone size: .; D gene: TRBD1; CDR3 protein: CASSVGQGAYGYTF; CDR3 DNA: TGTGCCAGCAGCGTGGGACAGGGGGCTTATGGCTACACCTTC
J gene: TRBJ2-1; V gene: TRBV21-1; clone size: few; D gene: .; CDR3 protein: CASSTDRGSYNEQFF; CDR3 DNA: TGTGCCAGCAGCACGGACAGGGGGTCGTATAATGAGCAGTTCTTC
J gene: TRBJ1-1; V gene: TRBV6-5; clone size: .; D gene: .; CDR3 protein: CASSYLGNTEAFF; CDR3 DNA: TGTGCCAGCAGTTACTTGGGGAACACTGAAGCTTTCTTT
J gene: TRBJ2-7; V gene: TRBV6-2/TRBV6-3; clone size: few; D gene: .; CDR3 protein: CASSYAGEGPYEQYF; CDR3 DNA: TGTGCCAGCAGTTACGCAGGGGAGGGTCCCTACGAGCAGTACTTC
J gene: TRBJ2-2; V gene: TRBV3-1; clone size: few; D gene: .; CDR3 protein: CASSQGGGRGELFF; CDR3 DNA: TGTGCCAGCAGCCAAGGAGGGGGACGCGGGGAGCTGTTTTTT
J gene: TRBJ1-1; V gene: TRBV29-1; clone size: .; D gene: .; CDR3 protein: CSVQSTVANTEAFF; CDR3 DNA: TGCAGCGTTCAAAGCACTGTGGCGAACACTGAAGCTTTCTTT
J gene: TRBJ2-7; V gene: TRBV29-1; clone size: .; D gene: .; CDR3 protein: CSVRRDFEEQYF; CDR3 DNA: TGCAGCGTCCGCAGGGACTTTGAGGAGCAGTACTTC
J gene: TRBJ2-7; V gene: TRBV14; clone size: .; D gene: TRBD1; CDR3 protein: CASSQWGQQVTYEQYF; CDR3 DNA: TGTGCCAGCAGCCAATGGGGACAGCAAGTAACCTACGAGCAGTACTTC
J gene: TRBJ1-1; V gene: TRBV7-9; clone size: .; D gene: TRBD1; CDR3 protein: CASTTGQQNTEAFF; CDR3 DNA: TGTGCCAGCACCACGGGACAGCAGAACACTGAAGCTTTCTTT
J gene: TRBJ2-2; V gene: TRBV5-1; clone size: .; D gene: TRBD1; CDR3 protein: CASRRQGEATGELFF; CDR3 DNA: TGCGCCAGCAGACGACAGGGGGAGGCCACCGGGGAGCTGTTTTTT
J gene: TRBJ2-7; V gene: TRBV5-1; clone size: few; D gene: .; CDR3 protein: CASRTVERGEQYF; CDR3 DNA: TGCGCCAGCAGGACCGTTGAACGCGGCGAGCAGTACTTC
J gene: TRBJ2-7; V gene: TRBV6-5; clone size: .; D gene: .; CDR3 protein: CASSYSKLGGRDEQYF; CDR3 DNA: TGTGCCAGCAGTTACTCGAAGCTGGGGGGTAGGGACGAGCAGTACTTC
J gene: TRBJ2-7; V gene: TRBV12-3/TRBV12-4; clone size: .; D gene: .; CDR3 protein: CASSPTWYEQYF; CDR3 DNA: TGTGCCAGCAGTCCTACGTGGTACGAGCAGTACTTC
J gene: TRBJ2-3; V gene: TRBV3-1; clone size: .; D gene: .; CDR3 protein: CASSHPPDTQYF; CDR3 DNA: TGTGCCAGCAGCCACCCCCCAGATACGCAGTATTTT
J gene: TRBJ1-2; V gene: TRBV9; clone size: few; D gene: .; CDR3 protein: CARGSGSTYGYTF; CDR3 DNA: TGTGCCAGGGGATCAGGGTCGACCTATGGCTACACCTTC
J gene: TRBJ2-1; V gene: TRBV7-2; clone size: few; D gene: .; CDR3 protein: CASSAPGGSYNEQFF; CDR3 DNA: TGTGCCAGCAGCGCTCCTGGGGGATCCTACAATGAGCAGTTCTTC
J gene: TRBJ2-7; V gene: TRBV20-1; clone size: .; D gene: .; CDR3 protein: CSAGGQRAYEQYF; CDR3 DNA: TGCAGTGCCGGGGGACAGAGAGCCTACGAGCAGTACTTC
J gene: TRBJ1-5; V gene: TRBV12-3/TRBV12-4; clone size: few; D gene: .; CDR3 protein: CASKIEVSGQPQHF; CDR3 DNA: TGTGCCAGCAAGATAGAGGTCTCTGGTCAGCCCCAGCATTTT
J gene: TRBJ1-2; V gene: TRBV6-5; clone size: few; D gene: .; CDR3 protein: CASRGHTIYTF; CDR3 DNA: TGTGCCAGCAGGGGACATACGATTTACACCTTC
J gene: TRBJ2-3; V gene: TRBV10-3; clone size: .; D gene: .; CDR3 protein: CAIRPGNSTDTQYF; CDR3 DNA: TGTGCCATCAGACCTGGGAATAGCACAGATACGCAGTATTTT
J gene: TRBJ2-7; V gene: TRBV20-1; clone size: .; D gene: .; CDR3 protein: CSATSREPPYEQYF; CDR3 DNA: TGCAGTGCTACGTCCAGGGAACCCCCCTACGAGCAGTACTTC
J gene: TRBJ2-3; V gene: TRBV6-1; clone size: few; D gene: .; CDR3 protein: CASSEGGPRTDTQYF; CDR3 DNA: TGTGCCAGCAGTGAAGGGGGTCCACGGACAGATACGCAGTATTTT
J gene: TRBJ2-2; V gene: TRBV7-8; clone size: few; D gene: TRBD1; CDR3 protein: CASSLGTGGGLTGELFF; CDR3 DNA: TGTGCCAGCAGCTTAGGGACAGGGGGCGGCTTAACCGGGGAGCTGTTTTTT
J gene: TRBJ2-5; V gene: TRBV18; clone size: few; D gene: .; CDR3 protein: CASSRDSRQETQYF; CDR3 DNA: TGTGCCAGCTCACGGGACTCCCGCCAAGAGACCCAGTACTTC